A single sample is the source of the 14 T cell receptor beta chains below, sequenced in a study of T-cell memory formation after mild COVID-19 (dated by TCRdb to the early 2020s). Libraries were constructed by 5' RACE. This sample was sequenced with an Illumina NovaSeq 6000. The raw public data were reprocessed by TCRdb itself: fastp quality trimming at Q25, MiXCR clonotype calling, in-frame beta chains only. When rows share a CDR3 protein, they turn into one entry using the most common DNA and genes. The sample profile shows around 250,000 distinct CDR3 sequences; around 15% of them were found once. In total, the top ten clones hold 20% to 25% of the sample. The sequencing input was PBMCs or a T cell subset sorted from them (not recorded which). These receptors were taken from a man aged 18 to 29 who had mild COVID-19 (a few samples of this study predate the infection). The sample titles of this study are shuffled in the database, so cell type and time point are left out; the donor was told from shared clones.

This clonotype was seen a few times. CDR3 residues: CASSQDIGGLLGNQPQHF. For the CDR3, the DNA is TGCGCCAGCAGCCAAGATATTGGAGGGCTATTAGGCAATCAGCCCCAGCATTTT. The rearrangement joins TRBV4-1 to TRBJ1-5, with unresolved D. Germline CDR1 reads MGHRA; CDR2 reads YSYEKL. V was clipped by 0 bases and J by 2 bases, with 17 bases between them. This CDR3 comprises 18 residues.

Here the CDR3 DNA reads TGTGCCAGTTCACCACCCGGACAGGCGAATGAGCAGTTCTTC. Translating it yields CASSPPGQANEQFF. V gene TRBV12-3 or TRBV12-4 combines with J gene TRBJ2-1; TRBD1 aligns across 7 bases. V shed 9 bases and J 7 bases; nucleotides not matched to a gene: 12. The CDR3 sequence is 14 residues long.

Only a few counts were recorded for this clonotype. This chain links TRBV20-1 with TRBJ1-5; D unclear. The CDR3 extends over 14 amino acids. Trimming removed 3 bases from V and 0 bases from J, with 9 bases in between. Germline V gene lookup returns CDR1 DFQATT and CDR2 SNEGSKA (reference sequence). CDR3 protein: CSARVGNSNQPQHF. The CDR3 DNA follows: TGCAGTGCTAGGGTCGGAAATAGCAATCAGCCCCAGCATTTT.

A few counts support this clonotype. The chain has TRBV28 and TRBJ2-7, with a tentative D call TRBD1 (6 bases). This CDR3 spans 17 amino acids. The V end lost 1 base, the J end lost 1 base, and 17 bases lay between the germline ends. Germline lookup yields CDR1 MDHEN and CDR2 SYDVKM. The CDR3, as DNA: TGTGCCAGCAGTTTATACCCGGACAGTGAGAGGTCCTACGAGCAGTACGTC. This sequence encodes CASSLYPDSERSYEQYV.

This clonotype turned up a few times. The CDR3 sequence: CASSPTTGAMNTEAFF. CDR3 DNA sequence: TGCGCCAGCAGCCCAACCACGGGAGCGATGAACACTGAAGCTTTCTTT. The chain is built from TRBV5-1 and TRBJ1-1, with unresolved D. With 4 bases removed from V and 0 bases from J, the gap between germline ends came to 16 bases. Per germline, CDR1 SGHRS and CDR2 YFSETQ. This CDR3 is 16 amino acids long.

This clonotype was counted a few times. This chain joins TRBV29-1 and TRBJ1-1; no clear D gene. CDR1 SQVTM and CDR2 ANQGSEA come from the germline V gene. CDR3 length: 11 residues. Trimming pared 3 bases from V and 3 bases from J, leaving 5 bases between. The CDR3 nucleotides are TGCAGCGTTGAGCTGGACACTGAAGCTTTCTTT. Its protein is CSVELDTEAFF.

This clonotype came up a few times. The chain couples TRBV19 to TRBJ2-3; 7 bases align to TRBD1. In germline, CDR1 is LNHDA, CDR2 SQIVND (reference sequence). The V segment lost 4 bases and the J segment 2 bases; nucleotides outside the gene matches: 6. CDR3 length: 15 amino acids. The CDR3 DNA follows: TGTGCCAGTAGTACGGGGACAGACCTCACAGATACGCAGTATTTT. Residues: CASSTGTDLTDTQYF.

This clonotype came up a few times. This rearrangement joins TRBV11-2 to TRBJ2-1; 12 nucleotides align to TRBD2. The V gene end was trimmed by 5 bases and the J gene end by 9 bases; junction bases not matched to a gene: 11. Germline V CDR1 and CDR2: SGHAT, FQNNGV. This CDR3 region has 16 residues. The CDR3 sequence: CASSTLLAGGLGEQFF. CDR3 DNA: TGTGCCAGCAGCACCCTGCTAGCGGGGGGGCTGGGTGAGCAGTTCTTC.

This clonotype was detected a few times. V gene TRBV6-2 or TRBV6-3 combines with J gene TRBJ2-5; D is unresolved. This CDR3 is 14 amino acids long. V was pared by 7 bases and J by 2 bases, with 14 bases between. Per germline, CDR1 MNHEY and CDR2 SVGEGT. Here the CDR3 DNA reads TGTGCCAGCACCAAATGGGCAGAACAAGAGACCCAGTACTTC. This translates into CASTKWAEQETQYF.

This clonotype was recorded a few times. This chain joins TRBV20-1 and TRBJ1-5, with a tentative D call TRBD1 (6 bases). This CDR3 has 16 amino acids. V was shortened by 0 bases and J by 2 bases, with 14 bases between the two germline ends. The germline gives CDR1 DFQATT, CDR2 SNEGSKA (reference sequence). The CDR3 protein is CSARDQGRGGNQPQHF. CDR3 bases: TGCAGTGCTAGAGATCAAGGCAGGGGCGGCAATCAGCCCCAGCATTTT.

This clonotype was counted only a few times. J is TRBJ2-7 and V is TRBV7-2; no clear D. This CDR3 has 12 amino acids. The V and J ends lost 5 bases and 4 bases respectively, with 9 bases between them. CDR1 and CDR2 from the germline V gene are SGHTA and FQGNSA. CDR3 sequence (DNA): TGTGCCAGCAGCCCTTTAGGATACGAGCAGTACTTC. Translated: CASSPLGYEQYF.

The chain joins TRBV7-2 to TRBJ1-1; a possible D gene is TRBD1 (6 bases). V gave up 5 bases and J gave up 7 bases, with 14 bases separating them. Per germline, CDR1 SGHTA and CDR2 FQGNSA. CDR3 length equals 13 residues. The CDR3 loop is CASSARIQGEAFF. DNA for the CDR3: TGTGCCAGCAGCGCCCGGATACAGGGTGAAGCTTTCTTT.

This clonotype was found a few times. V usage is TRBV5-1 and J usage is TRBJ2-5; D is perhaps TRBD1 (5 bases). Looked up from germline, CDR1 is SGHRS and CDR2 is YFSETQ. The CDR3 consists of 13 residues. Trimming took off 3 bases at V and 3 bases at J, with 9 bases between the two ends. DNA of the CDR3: TGCGCCAGCAGCTCACCGGACAAAGAGACCCAGTACTTC. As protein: CASSSPDKETQYF.

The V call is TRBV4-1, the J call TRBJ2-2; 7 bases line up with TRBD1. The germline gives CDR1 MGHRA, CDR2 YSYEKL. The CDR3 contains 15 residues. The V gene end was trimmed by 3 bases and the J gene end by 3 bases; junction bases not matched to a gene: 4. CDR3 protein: CASSQTTGDTGELFF. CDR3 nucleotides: TGCGCCAGCAGCCAGACTACAGGGGACACCGGGGAGCTGTTTTTT.